The present TCR beta chain was sequenced within a study of shared clonotypes between healthy human individuals. Study-wide findings and caveats: The sampled material consisted only of blood, and tissue repertoires are likely to differ.

Note on this clone: Its antigen remains unknown.

Here immunoSEQ multiplex PCR was the method, and the copy in TCRdb shows in-frame clones only, minus some. The sample has around 100,000 clones; roughly two thirds are singletons. Germline CDR1 and CDR2: SGHAT and FQNNGV. The CDR3 consists of 15 residues. V lost 6 bases, J lost 3 bases, and 7 bases stayed unmatched. The sequenced material came from memory CD8+ T cells sorted from blood. Regarding subset: CD45RO+ cells pooled with CCR7-negative TemRA cells. This TCR derives from a man aged 30 to 39 in good health. The chain combines TRBV11-2 with TRBJ2-7; 11 bases agree with TRBD2. The chain's CDR3 is CASSHSGTSGYEQYF. Written as DNA, the CDR3 is TGTGCCAGCAGTCACTCCGGGACTAGCGGCTACGAGCAGTACTTC.